This T cell receptor beta chain was documented in a study of cytomegalovirus exposure and HLA in healthy donors. Regarding the study as a whole: Among the sequence variants, a highly shared cluster was likely an artifact of sequencing.

Researchers ran the PCR with 60 Vbeta and 13 Jbeta primers. Libraries were prepared by immunoSEQ multiplex PCR; TCRdb keeps only in-frame clonotypes and omits some of them. The sample lists 110,000 to 150,000 clones, 65% to 80% occurring once. About this clone itself: Its antigen is undetermined.

This CDR3 contains 15 residues. Trimming cost V 2 bases and J 8 bases, with 15 bases left between them. The germline V gene encodes CDR1 LNHDA and CDR2 SQIVND (reference sequence). The sample taken for sequencing was PBMCs. The receptor comes from a male donor in good health and CMV-seropositive. The rearrangement joins TRBV19 to TRBJ1-4, with D perhaps matching TRBD1 (5 bases). Here the CDR3 DNA reads TGTGCCAGTAGTATAATTATTGACCGGGGGGAAAAACTGTTTTTT. Translation: CASSIIIDRGEKLFF.